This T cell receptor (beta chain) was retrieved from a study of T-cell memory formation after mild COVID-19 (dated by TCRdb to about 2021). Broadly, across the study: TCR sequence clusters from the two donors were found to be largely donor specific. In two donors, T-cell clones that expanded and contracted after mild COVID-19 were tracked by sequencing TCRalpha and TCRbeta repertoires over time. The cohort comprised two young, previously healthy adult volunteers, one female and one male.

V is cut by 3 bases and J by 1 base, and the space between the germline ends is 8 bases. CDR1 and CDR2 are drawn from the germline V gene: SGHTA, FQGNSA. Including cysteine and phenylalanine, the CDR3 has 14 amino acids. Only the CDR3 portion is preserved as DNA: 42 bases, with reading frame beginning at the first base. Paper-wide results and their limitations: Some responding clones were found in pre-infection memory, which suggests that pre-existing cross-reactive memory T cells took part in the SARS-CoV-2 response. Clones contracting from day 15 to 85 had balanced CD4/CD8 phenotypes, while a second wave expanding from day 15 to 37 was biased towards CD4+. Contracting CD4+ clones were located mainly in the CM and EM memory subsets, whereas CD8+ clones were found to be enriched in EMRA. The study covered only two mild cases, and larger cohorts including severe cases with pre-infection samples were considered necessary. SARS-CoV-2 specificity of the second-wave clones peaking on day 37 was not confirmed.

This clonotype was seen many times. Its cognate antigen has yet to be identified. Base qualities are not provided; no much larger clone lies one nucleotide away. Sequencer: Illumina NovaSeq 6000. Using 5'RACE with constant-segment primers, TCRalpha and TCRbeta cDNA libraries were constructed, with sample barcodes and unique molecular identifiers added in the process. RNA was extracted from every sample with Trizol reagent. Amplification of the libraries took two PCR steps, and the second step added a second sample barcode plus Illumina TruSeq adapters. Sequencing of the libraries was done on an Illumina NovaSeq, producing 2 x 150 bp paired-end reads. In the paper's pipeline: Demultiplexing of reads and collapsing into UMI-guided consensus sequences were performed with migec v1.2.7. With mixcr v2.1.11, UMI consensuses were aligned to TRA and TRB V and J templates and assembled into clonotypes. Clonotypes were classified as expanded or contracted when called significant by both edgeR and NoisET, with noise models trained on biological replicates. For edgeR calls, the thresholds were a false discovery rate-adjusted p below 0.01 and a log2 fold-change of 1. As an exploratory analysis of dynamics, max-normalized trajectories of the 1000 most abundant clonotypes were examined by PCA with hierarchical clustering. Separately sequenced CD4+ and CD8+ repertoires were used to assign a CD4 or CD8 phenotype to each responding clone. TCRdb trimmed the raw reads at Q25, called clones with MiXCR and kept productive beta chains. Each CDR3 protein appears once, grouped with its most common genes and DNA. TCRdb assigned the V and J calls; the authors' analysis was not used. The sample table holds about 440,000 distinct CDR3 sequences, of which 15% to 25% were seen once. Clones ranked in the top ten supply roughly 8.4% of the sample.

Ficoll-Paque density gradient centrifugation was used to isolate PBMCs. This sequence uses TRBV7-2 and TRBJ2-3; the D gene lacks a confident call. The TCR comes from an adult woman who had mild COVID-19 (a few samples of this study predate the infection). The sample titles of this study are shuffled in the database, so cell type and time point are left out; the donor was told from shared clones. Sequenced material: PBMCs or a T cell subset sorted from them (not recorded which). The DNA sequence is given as TGTGCCAGCAGCTTTGGAGCCGGCACAGATACGCAGTATTTT. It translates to CASSFGAGTDTQYF.